This T cell receptor beta chain was sequenced in a study of beta chain features in type 1 diabetes. General observations from the study: Insertions at VDJ junctions were less frequent in type 1 diabetes patients. These patients also deleted more nucleotides at the same junctions.

Isolated RNA was reverse transcribed in full, so expressed TCRB transcripts were sequenced. Average reads for naive, central memory and regulatory T cell samples were about 3.6 million. The protocol was immunoSEQ multiplex PCR, while the TCRdb copy is restricted to in-frame clones and leaves out a portion. This repertoire shows 250,000 to 400,000 clones, 14% found once; its top ten account for more than 6.5%. This clone has a handful of counts. Its antigen is undetermined. The CDR3 totals 17 residues. Germline V CDR1 and CDR2: SGHTA, FQGNSA. The V gene end was trimmed by 4 bases and the J gene end by 4 bases; junction bases not matched to a gene: 8.

The chain has TRBV7-2 and TRBJ2-3; TRBD2 matches 13 bases. The clonotype originates from a young man in good health. Sample: central memory CD4+ T cells from blood. The DNA for the CDR3 is TGTGCCAGCAGCTCCAGACTAGCGGGGGGCGGGGCAGATACGCAGTATTTT. The encoded protein is CASSSRLAGGGADTQYF.